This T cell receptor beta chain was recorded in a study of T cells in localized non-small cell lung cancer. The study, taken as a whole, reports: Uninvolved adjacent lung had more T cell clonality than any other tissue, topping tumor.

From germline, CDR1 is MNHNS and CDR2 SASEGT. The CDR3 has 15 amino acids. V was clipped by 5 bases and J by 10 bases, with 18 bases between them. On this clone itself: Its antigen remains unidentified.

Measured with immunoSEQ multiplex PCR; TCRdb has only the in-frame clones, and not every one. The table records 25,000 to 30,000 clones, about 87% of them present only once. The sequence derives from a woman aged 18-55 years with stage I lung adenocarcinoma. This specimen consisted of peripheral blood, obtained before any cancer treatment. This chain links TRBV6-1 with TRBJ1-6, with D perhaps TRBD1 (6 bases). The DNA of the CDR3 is TGTGCCAGCAGTCCTACAGGGTTGGGGGGCTCACCCCTCCACTTT. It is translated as CASSPTGLGGSPLHF.